This T cell receptor (beta chain) was sequenced for a study of cytomegalovirus exposure and HLA in healthy donors. Trimming took 3 bases from V and 9 from J; bases not matched to a gene: 10. This CDR3 spans 16 amino acids. CDR1 and CDR2 from the germline V gene are LNHDA and SQIVND (reference sequence). Primers for the PCR totalled 60 Vbeta and 13 Jbeta. Only in-frame clones appear in the TCRdb table, and some are missing; sequencing was by immunoSEQ multiplex PCR. The sample shows roughly 71,000 clones, 60% to 75% of them seen only once. Sequencing was carried out using PBMCs. This chain links TRBV19 with TRBJ1-6; 8 positions match TRBD1. The receptor comes from a man in his forties or fifties in good health and CMV-seropositive. The CDR3 reads CASSIKDRAKGSPLHF. CDR3 nucleotide sequence: TGTGCCAGTAGTATTAAGGACAGGGCAAAGGGTTCACCCCTCCACTTT.